The rows below give T cell receptor beta chains drawn from one sample of a study of blood T cell repertoires in COVID-19. Sequencing was performed with immunoSEQ multiplex PCR; in TCRdb, only in-frame clones are kept and a portion is missing. The sample holds over 250,000 clones, about 81% seen once. Sequenced material: PBMCs or T cells enriched from blood (not recorded which). These receptors came from a man aged 30 to 39 with acute COVID-19. Each CDR3 is given with its conserved first and last residue. D genes are given only for firm matches. Rows may omit the clone size; those that give it use once, few, many or a size class.

V gene	D gene	clone size	J gene	CDR3 length	CDR3 protein	CDR3 DNA
TRBV25-1	TRBD1	many	TRBJ1-6	15	CASSMEGAYNSPLHF	TGTGCCAGCAGCATGGAGGGGGCTTATAATTCACCCCTCCACTTT
TRBV9	.	.	TRBJ2-1	15	CASSVAHKGGNEQFF	TGTGCCAGCAGCGTGGCCCACAAAGGGGGCAATGAGCAGTTCTTC
TRBV20-1	TRBD2	.	TRBJ2-5	15	CSASFGTSGSKTQYF	TGCAGTGCTAGTTTCGGGACTAGCGGTTCAAAGACCCAGTACTTC
TRBV7-9	TRBD1	.	TRBJ2-4	12	CASSSPAGQGNF	TGTGCCAGCAGCTCCCCCGCGGGACAGGGGAACTTC
TRBV19	TRBD1	.	TRBJ2-3	15	CASSQTGASTDTQYF	TGTGCCAGTAGTCAGACAGGGGCTAGCACAGATACGCAGTATTTT
TRBV30	TRBD1	.	TRBJ2-1	15	CAWIRDRDSYNEQFF	TGTGCCTGGATCCGCGACAGGGACTCCTACAATGAGCAGTTCTTC
TRBV3-1/TRBV3-2	.	.	TRBJ1-1	11	CASSRAFEAFF	TGTGCCAGCAGCCGGGCCTTTGAAGCTTTCTTT
TRBV29-1	.	.	TRBJ1-2	11	CSAPRDEGYTF	TGCAGCGCCCCAAGAGATGAAGGCTACACCTTC
TRBV7-9	.	.	TRBJ1-1	14	CASSLAGRVAEAFF	TGTGCCAGCAGCTTAGCCGGCAGGGTGGCCGAAGCTTTCTTT
TRBV3-1/TRBV3-2	.	.	TRBJ1-5	15	CASSQGTLSNQPQHF	TGTGCCAGCAGCCAAGGGACACTAAGCAATCAGCCCCAGCATTTT
TRBV2	TRBD1	.	TRBJ2-1	16	CASSATRDRATSSRFF	TGTGCCAGCAGTGCGACCCGGGACAGGGCCACCAGCAGTCGGTTCTTC
TRBV28	.	.	TRBJ1-2	15	CASSSPGTNNYGYTF	TGTGCCAGCAGTTCGCCCGGGACAAATAACTATGGCTACACCTTC
TRBV12-5	.	few	TRBJ2-6	14	CASGPNSGANVLTF	TGTGCTAGTGGTCCAAACTCTGGGGCCAACGTCCTGACTTTC
TRBV3-1/TRBV3-2	.	.	TRBJ2-3	16	CASSPGWGGSTDTQYF	TGTGCCAGCAGCCCCGGGTGGGGGGGCAGCACAGATACGCAGTATTTT
TRBV7-9	TRBD1	.	TRBJ2-1	18	CASSLVLVAAGGHNEQFF	TGTGCCAGCAGCTTAGTTCTAGTCGCGGCAGGGGGTCACAATGAGCAGTTCTTC
TRBV3-1/TRBV3-2	.	.	TRBJ2-2	19	CASSHPPRSGLLNTGELFF	TGTGCCAGCAGCCATCCACCTAGGAGCGGCCTCTTGAACACCGGGGAGCTGTTTTTT
TRBV7-9	.	.	TRBJ2-2	14	CASTPRVNTGELFF	TGTGCCAGCACGCCGCGGGTGAACACCGGGGAGCTGTTTTTT
TRBV3-1/TRBV3-2	TRBD2	.	TRBJ2-1	17	CASSQSPAGGIVREQFF	TGTGCCAGCAGCCAATCGCCAGCGGGAGGTATCGTGCGTGAGCAGTTCTTC
TRBV29-1	.	.	TRBJ1-1	12	CSVEDPGTEAFF	TGCAGCGTTGAAGATCCAGGGACTGAAGCTTTCTTT